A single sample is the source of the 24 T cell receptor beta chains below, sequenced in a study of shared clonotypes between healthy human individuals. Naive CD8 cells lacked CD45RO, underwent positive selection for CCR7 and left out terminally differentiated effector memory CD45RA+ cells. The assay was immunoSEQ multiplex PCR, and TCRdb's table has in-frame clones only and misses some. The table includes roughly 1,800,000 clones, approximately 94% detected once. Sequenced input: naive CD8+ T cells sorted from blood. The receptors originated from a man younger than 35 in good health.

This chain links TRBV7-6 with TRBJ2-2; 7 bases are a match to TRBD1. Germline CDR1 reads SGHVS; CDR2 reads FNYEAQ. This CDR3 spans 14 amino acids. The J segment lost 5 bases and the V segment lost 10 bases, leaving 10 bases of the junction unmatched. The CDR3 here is CAIQGTEETGELFF. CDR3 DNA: TGTGCCATCCAGGGGACAGAGGAAACCGGGGAGCTGTTTTTT.

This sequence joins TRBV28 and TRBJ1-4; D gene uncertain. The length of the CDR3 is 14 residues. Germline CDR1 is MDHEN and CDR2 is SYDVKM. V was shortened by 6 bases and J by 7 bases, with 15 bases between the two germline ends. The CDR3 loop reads CASSPHLGSEKLFF. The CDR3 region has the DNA TGTGCCAGCAGCCCTCATCTAGGGAGTGAAAAACTGTTTTTT.

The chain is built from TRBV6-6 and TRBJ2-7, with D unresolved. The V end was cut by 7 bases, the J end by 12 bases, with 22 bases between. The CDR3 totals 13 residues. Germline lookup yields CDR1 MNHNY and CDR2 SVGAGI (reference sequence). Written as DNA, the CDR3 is TGTGCCAGCAATAAGAACACTATCCTCGACCTGTACTTC. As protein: CASNKNTILDLYF.

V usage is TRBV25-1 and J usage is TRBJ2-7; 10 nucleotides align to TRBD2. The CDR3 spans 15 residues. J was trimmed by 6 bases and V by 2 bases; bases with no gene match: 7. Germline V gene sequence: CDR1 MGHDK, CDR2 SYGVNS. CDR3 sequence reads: CASSESGRADSEQYF. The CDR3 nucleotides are TGTGCCAGCAGTGAAAGCGGGAGGGCCGATAGCGAGCAGTACTTC.

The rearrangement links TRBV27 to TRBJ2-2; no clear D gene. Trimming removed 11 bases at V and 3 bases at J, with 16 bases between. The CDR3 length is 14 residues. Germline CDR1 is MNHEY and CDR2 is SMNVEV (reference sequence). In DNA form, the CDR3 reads TGTGCCGCCCAGCAGCATTGGGACACCGGGGAGCTGTTTTTT. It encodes CAAQQHWDTGELFF.

CDR3: CASSPLIWAGRGNTIYF. Written as DNA, the CDR3 is TGTGCCAGCAGCCCTCTGATCTGGGCAGGGCGTGGAAACACCATATATTTT. This chain links TRBV7-9 with TRBJ1-3; D may be TRBD1 (5 bases). The CDR3 spans 17 residues. V was cut by 5 bases and J by 3 bases, with 20 bases left in between. Germline lookup yields CDR1 SEHNR and CDR2 FQNEAQ (reference sequence).

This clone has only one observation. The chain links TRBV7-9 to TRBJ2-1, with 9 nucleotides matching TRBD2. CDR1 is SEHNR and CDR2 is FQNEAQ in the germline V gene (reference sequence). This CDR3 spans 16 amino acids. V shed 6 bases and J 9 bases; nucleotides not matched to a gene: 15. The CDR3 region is CASRPLTSGGFGEQFF. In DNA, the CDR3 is TGTGCCAGCAGGCCGTTGACTAGCGGTGGGTTTGGTGAGCAGTTCTTC.

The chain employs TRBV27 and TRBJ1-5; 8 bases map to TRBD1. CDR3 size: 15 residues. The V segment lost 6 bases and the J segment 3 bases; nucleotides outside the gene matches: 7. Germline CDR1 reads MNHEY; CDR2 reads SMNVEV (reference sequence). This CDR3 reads CASSPGQELNQPQHF. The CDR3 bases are TGTGCCAGCAGCCCGGGACAGGAACTCAATCAGCCCCAGCATTTT.

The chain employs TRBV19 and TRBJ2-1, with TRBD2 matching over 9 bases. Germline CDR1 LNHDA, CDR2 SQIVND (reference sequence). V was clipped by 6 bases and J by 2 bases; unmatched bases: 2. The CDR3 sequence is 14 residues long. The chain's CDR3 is CASRSGGTYNEQFF. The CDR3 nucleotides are TGTGCCAGTAGGAGCGGGGGGACCTACAATGAGCAGTTCTTC.

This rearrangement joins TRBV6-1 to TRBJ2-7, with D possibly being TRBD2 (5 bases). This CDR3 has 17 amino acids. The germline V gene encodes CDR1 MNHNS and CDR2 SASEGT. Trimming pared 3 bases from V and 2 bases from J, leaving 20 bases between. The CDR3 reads CASSDQPGEGLTYEQYF. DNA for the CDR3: TGTGCCAGCAGTGATCAGCCCGGGGAAGGTTTAACCTACGAGCAGTACTTC.

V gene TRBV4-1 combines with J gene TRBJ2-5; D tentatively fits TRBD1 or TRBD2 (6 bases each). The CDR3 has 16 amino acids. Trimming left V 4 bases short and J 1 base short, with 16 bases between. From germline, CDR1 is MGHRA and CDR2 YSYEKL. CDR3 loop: CASSPLSRGLQETQYF. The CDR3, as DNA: TGCGCCAGCAGCCCCCTGAGTCGGGGGCTCCAAGAGACCCAGTACTTC.

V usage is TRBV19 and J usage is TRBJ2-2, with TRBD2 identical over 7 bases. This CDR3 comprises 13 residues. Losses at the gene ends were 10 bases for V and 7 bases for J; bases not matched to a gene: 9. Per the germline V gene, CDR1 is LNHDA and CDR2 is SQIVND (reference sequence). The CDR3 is CATRLAQDGELFF. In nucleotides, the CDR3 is TGTGCCACCAGACTAGCTCAAGACGGGGAGCTGTTTTTT.

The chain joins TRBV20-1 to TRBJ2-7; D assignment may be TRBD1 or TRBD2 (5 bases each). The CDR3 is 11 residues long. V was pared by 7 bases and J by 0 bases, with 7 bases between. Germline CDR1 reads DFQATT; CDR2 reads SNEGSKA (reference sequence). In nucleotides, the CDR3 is TGCAGTGTCGGGACCTCCTACGAGCAGTACTTC. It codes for CSVGTSYEQYF.

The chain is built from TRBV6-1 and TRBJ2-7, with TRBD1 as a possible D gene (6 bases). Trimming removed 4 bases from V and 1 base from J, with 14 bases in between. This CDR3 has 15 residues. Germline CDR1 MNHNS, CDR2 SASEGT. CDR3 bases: TGTGCCAGCAGTGGTGCCGGGACAACATCCTACGAGCAGTACTTC. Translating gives CASSGAGTTSYEQYF.

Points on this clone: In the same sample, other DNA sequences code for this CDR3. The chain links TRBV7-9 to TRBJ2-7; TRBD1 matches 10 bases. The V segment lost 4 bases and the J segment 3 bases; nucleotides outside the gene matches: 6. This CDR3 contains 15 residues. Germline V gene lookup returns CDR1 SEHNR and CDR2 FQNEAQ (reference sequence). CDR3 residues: CASSSTGTGDYEQYF. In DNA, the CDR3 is TGTGCCAGCAGCTCCACCGGGACAGGGGACTACGAGCAGTACTTC.

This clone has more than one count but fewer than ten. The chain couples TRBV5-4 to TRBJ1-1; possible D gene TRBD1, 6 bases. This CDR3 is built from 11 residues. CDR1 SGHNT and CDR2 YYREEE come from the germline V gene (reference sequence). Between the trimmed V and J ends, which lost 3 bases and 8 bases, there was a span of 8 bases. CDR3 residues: CASSSDREAFF. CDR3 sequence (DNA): TGTGCCAGCAGCTCCGACAGGGAAGCTTTCTTT. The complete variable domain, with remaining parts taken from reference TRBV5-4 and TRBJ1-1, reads ETGVTQSPTHLIKTRGQQVTLRCSSQSGHNTVSWYQQALGQGPQFIFQYYREEENGRGNFPPRFSGLQFPNYSSELNVNALELDDSALYLCASSSDREAFFGQGTRLTVV.

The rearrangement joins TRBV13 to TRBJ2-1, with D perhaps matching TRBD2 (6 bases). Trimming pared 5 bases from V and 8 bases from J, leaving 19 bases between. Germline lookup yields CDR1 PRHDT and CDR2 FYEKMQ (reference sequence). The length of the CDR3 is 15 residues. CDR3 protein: CASSTPRHTSHEQFF. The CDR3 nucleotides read TGTGCCAGCAGCACGCCCCGACATACTAGCCATGAGCAGTTCTTC. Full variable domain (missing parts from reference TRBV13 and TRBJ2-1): AAGVIQSPRHLIKEKRETATLKCYPIPRHDTVYWYQQGPGQDPQFLISFYEKMQSDKGSIPDRFSAQQFSDYHSELNMSSLELGDSALYFCASSTPRHTSHEQFFGPGTRLTVL.

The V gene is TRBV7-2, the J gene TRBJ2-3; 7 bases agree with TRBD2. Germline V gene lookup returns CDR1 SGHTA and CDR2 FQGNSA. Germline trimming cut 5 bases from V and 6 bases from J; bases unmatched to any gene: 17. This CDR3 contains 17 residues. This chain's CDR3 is CASSEAGPTSRPDTQYF. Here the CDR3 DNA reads TGTGCCAGCAGCGAGGCCGGCCCGACTAGCAGGCCTGATACGCAGTATTTT.

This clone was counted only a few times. The CDR3 DNA is TGTGCCAGCAGCTTTTCCGGGCCTGATAATTCACCCCTCCACTTT. Its protein is CASSFSGPDNSPLHF. The chain combines TRBV7-9 with TRBJ1-6; D ambiguous. Trimming cost V 3 bases and J 5 bases, with 11 bases left between them. The CDR3 is 15 amino acids. Germline lookup yields CDR1 SEHNR and CDR2 FQNEAQ (reference sequence).

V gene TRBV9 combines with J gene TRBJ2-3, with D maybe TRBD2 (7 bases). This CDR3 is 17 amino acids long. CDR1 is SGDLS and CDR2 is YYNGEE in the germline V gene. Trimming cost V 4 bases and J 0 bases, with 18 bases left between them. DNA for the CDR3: TGTGCCAGCAGCTCCCACGGGGGGCCCTCTAGCACAGATACGCAGTATTTT. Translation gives CASSSHGGPSSTDTQYF.

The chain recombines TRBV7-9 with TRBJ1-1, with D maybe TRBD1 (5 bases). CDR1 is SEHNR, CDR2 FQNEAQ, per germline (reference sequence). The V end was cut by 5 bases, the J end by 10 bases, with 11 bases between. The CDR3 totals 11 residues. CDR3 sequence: CASSLDQGAFF. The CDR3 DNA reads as TGTGCCAGCAGCCTCGACCAGGGAGCTTTCTTT.

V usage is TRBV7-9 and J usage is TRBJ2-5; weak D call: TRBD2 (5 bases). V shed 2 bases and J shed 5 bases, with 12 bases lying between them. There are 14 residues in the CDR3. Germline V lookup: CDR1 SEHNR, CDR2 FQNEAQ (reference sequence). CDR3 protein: CASSLPWGVETQYF. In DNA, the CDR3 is TGTGCCAGCAGCTTACCTTGGGGAGTGGAGACCCAGTACTTC. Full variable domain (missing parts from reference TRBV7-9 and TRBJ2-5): DTGVSQNPRHKITKRGQNVTFRCDPISEHNRLYWYRQTLGQGPEFLTYFQNEAQLEKSRLLSDRFSAERPKGSFSTLEIQRTEQGDSAMYLCASSLPWGVETQYFGPGTRLLVL.

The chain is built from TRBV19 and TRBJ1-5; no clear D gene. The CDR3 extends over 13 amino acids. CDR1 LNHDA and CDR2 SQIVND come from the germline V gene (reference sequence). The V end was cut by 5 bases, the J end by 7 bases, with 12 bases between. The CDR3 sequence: CASSVTEPQPQHF. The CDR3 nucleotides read TGTGCCAGTAGTGTCACGGAACCCCAGCCCCAGCATTTT.

The CDR3 protein is CASSLREYEQFF. CDR3 nucleotide sequence: TGCGCCAGCAGCTTGAGGGAATATGAGCAGTTCTTC. This rearrangement joins TRBV5-1 to TRBJ2-1; D gene uncertain. V lost 1 base, J lost 8 bases, and 7 bases lay in between. CDR1 SGHRS and CDR2 YFSETQ come from the germline V gene. CDR3 length: 12 residues.